These T cell receptor beta chains were read from a single sample in a study of cytotoxic CD8 clonotypes in ibrutinib-treated CLL. Some clones are missing from TCRdb's copy, which holds only in-frame ones; the method was immunoSEQ multiplex PCR. The sample contains 150,000 or so clones, 79% of which appear only once. This specimen consisted of PBMCs, obtained after 12 months of ibrutinib treatment. The source of these receptors is a human donor with chronic lymphocytic leukemia. Both conserved end residues are part of each CDR3. The D gene is left open where the match is weak.

j_call: TRBJ2-7; d_call: TRBD2; v_call: TRBV29-1; cdr3_nt: TGCAGCGTCTTGTCCTTAGCGGGACCATACTACGAGCAGTACTTC; cdr3_aa: CSVLSLAGPYYEQYF
j_call: TRBJ2-1; d_call: TRBD2; v_call: TRBV5-1; cdr3_nt: TGCGCCAGCAGCCGGACTAGCGGGAGGGAGGTTTACAATGAGCAGTTCTTC; cdr3_aa: CASSRTSGREVYNEQFF
j_call: TRBJ2-5; d_call: TRBD2; v_call: TRBV4-3; cdr3_nt: TGCGCCAGCAGCCAAGTGTGGTTGAGCGGGAGGGGCCCCCAAGAGACCCAGTACTTC; cdr3_aa: CASSQVWLSGRGPQETQYF
j_call: TRBJ2-1; d_call: .; v_call: TRBV9; cdr3_nt: TGTGCCAGCAGCGTAGCTCCGCTGGAGCCTGAGTATGAGCAGTTCTTC; cdr3_aa: CASSVAPLEPEYEQFF
j_call: TRBJ1-2; d_call: TRBD1; v_call: TRBV19; cdr3_nt: TGTGCCAGTAGTACCAGGACAGGTAGTTTTGATGGCTACACCTTC; cdr3_aa: CASSTRTGSFDGYTF
j_call: TRBJ2-7; d_call: TRBD1; v_call: TRBV2; cdr3_nt: TGTGCCAGCAGTGAAGCAGGGGGCATCGAGCAGTACTTC; cdr3_aa: CASSEAGGIEQYF
j_call: TRBJ1-1; d_call: .; v_call: TRBV14; cdr3_nt: TGTGCCAGCAGCTCAGGGCGAGGATCCACTGAAGCTTTCTTT; cdr3_aa: CASSSGRGSTEAFF
j_call: TRBJ2-2; d_call: .; v_call: TRBV11-2; cdr3_nt: TGTGCCAGCAGCTTATTGATAGTCGGGAGTGGGACCGGGGAGCTGTTTTTT; cdr3_aa: CASSLLIVGSGTGELFF
j_call: TRBJ2-1; d_call: TRBD2; v_call: TRBV14; cdr3_nt: TGTGCCAGCAGCCAACGGTCTAGCGGGACCTACAATGAGCAGTTCTTC; cdr3_aa: CASSQRSSGTYNEQFF
j_call: TRBJ2-4; d_call: TRBD2; v_call: TRBV7-8; cdr3_nt: TGTGCCAGCAGCCCCCGACTAGCTGTCGCCAAAAACATTCAGTACTTC; cdr3_aa: CASSPRLAVAKNIQYF
j_call: TRBJ2-7; d_call: .; v_call: TRBV4-3; cdr3_nt: TGCGCCAGCAGCCAGAACCCTGGGGGAAATTTCAATCAGTACTTC; cdr3_aa: CASSQNPGGNFNQYF
j_call: TRBJ1-2; d_call: .; v_call: TRBV28; cdr3_nt: TGTGCCAGCAGTCCGATGACAATAGCTAACTATGGCTACACCTTC; cdr3_aa: CASSPMTIANYGYTF
j_call: TRBJ2-7; d_call: .; v_call: TRBV6-1; cdr3_nt: TGTGCCAGCAGTGAACTAGACAGGATAACCTACGAGCAGTACTTC; cdr3_aa: CASSELDRITYEQYF